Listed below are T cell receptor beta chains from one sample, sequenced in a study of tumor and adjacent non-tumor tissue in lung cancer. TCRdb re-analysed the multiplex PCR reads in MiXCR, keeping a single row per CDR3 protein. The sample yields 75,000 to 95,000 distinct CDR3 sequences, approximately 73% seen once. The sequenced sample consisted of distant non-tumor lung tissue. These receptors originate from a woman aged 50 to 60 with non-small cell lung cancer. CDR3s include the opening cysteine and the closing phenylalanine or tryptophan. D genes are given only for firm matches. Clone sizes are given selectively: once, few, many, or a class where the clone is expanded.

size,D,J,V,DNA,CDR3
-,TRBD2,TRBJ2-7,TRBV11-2,TGTGTCACCAGTTTGAGCGGGAGTACCAACGAGCAGTACTTC,CVTSLSGSTNEQYF
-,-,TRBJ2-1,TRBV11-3,TGTGCCAGCTTAGTCCAGTTCTTC,CASLVQFF
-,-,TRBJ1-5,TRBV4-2,TGTGTCAGCAGCCAAGACCTCACAAACAATCAGCCCCAGCATTTC,CVSSQDLTNNQPQHF
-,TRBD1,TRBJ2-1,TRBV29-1,TGCAGCGTTGAATCTCAGGACAGGGCGACCTACAATGAGCAATTCTTC,CSVESQDRATYNEQFF
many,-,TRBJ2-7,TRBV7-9,TGTGCCAGCAGCGACCGGGAAGGGGAATACGAGCAGTACTTC,CASSDREGEYEQYF
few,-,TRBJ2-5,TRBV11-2,TGTACCAGCAGCTTATCAGGGGAAACAGAGACCCAGTACTTC,CTSSLSGETETQYF
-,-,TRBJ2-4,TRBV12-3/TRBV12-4,TGTGCCAGCGGTTTAGGGACACCCCATACCAAAAACATTCAGTACTTC,CASGLGTPHTKNIQYF
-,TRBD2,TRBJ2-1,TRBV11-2,TGTGCCAGCAGCTTGGAAACTAGCGGGAGGACTGAGCAGTTCTTC,CASSLETSGRTEQFF
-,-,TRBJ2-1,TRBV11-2,TGTGCCAGCAGCTTAGAGAATGTGGGCGAGCAGTTCTTC,CASSLENVGEQFF
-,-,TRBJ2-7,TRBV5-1,TGCGCCGGCAGCGAATCAGAGAGATGGATATACGAGCAGTACTTC,CAGSESERWIYEQYF
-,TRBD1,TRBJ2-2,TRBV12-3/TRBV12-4,TGTGTCAGCAGTTTAGGGACAGGGACAAACACCGGTGAGCTCTTCTTT,CVSSLGTGTNTGELFF
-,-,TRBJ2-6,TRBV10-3,TGTGCCATCAGTGAGTCGGAATCTGGGACCAACGTCCTAACTTTC,CAISESESGTNVLTF
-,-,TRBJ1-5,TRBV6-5,TGTGCCATCAGTTACTGGTTGACAGGACTTCTGAGCAATCAGCCCCAGCATTTT,CAISYWLTGLLSNQPQHF
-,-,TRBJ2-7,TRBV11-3,TGTGCCAGCTGCTTAGGATCTGGGGTAGGGTTCTACGAGCAGTACTTC,CASCLGSGVGFYEQYF
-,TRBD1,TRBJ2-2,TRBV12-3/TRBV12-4,TGTGCCAGCAATACCGGGACAGGGGCAGCCAACACCAGGGAGCTGTTTTTT,CASNTGTGAANTRELFF
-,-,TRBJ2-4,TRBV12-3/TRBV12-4,TGTGCCAGCAGTTTAGGAGCGGTAGACTGTGTACCAATTTACTTC,CASSLGAVDCVPIYF
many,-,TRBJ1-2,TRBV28,TGTGCCAGCAGTTCCCCGGCCCGGGTTACACATGGCTACACCTTC,CASSSPARVTHGYTF
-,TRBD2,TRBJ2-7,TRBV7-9,TGTGCCAGCAGCTTAGCGGGGACTAGCGGATACGACCAGTACTTC,CASSLAGTSGYDQYF
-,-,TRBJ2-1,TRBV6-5,TGTGCCAGCAGTCCCCCGACTAACGGGAGCTCCCATGAGCAGTTCTTC,CASSPPTNGSSHEQFF
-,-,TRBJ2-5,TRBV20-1,TGCAGTGCTAGAGATTCTAACACCCAAGGTACCCAGTACTTC,CSARDSNTQGTQYF
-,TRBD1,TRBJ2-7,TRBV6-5,TGTACCATCAGCCACCGGGACAGATCGGACGAGCAGTACTTC,CTISHRDRSDEQYF
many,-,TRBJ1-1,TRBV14,TGTGCCAGCAGCCAAGACCCGACAGTCCCCAGGAAACGGAACACTGAAGCTTTCTTT,CASSQDPTVPRKRNTEAFF
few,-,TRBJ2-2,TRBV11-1,TGTGCTAGCAGCTTACAACCCGGGGTGCTGTTTTTT,CASSLQPGVLFF
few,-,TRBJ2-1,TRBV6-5,TGTGCCAGCAGTTACCTTCAGACAGACTCCTGCAACGAGCAGTTCTTC,CASSYLQTDSCNEQFF
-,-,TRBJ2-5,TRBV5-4,TGTGCCAGCAGTCCTGTCGGGGGAGAGGAGACCCAGCACTTC,CASSPVGGEETQHF
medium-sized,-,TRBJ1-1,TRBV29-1,TGCAGCGTCGTGAACACTGAAGCTTTCTTT,CSVVNTEAFF
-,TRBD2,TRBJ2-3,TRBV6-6,TGTGCCAGCGACATGGGGGTAGCGGGAGTGGATACGCAGTATTTT,CASDMGVAGVDTQYF
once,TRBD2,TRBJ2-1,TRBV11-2,TGTGTCAGCAGCCCCAGTAGCGGGGGGGCCGGGTCATACAATGAGCAGTTCTTC,CVSSPSSGGAGSYNEQFF
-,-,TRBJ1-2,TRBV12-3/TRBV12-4,TGTCCCAGCAGTTTAAGCACGAGTGGATACACCTTC,CPSSLSTSGYTF
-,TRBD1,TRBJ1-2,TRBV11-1,TGTTGCAGCAGCCTTTACACAGGGGGCGACTATGGTTACACCTTC,CCSSLYTGGDYGYTF
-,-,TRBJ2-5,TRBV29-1,TGCAGCGTTGAAGATCCGAGGCAGGCGCTACTAGAGACCCAGTACTTC,CSVEDPRQALLETQYF
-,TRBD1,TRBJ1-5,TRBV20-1,TGCAGTGCCACATCGACAGGGATTCAGCCTCAGCATTTT,CSATSTGIQPQHF
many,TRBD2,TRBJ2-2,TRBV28,TGTGCCAGCAGTTTAGTTAGCGGGAGTTCTTCCGGGGAGCTGTTTTTT,CASSLVSGSSSGELFF
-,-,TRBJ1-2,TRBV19,TGTGCCAGTAGTGTGGACTGGCCCCATGGCTACATCTTC,CASSVDWPHGYIF
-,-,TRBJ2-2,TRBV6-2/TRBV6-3,TGTGCCAGCGGGGACCCAAGGCTAGTGGACGCCTCGAACACCGGGGACCTGTTTTTT,CASGDPRLVDASNTGDLFF
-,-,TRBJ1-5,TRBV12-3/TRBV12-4,TGTGCCAGCAGCCCGGGTCAAACAGTAACCAATCAGCCCCAGCATTTT,CASSPGQTVTNQPQHF
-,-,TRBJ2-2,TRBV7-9,TGTGCCAGCAGCAAGAATGCGAACACCGGGGAGCTGTTCTTT,CASSKNANTGELFF
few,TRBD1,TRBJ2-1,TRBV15,TGTGCCACCAGCACTCCGGGACAGGGGGCGGGTGAGCAGTTCTTC,CATSTPGQGAGEQFF
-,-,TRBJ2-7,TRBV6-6,TGTACCAGCACCACACGGGACTCCCCCTACGAGCAATACTTC,CTSTTRDSPYEQYF
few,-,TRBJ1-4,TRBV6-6,TGTGCCAGCAGTTACTCAGGCAGGCAGAGGGAAAAACTGTTTTTT,CASSYSGRQREKLFF
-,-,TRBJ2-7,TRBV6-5,TGTGTAAGCAGTCCTCCCAGAGGCGAGCAGTACTTC,CVSSPPRGEQYF
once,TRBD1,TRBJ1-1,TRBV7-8,TGCGCCAGCAGCTTGGATAGGGGGCTGACTGAAGCTTTCTTT,CASSLDRGLTEAFF
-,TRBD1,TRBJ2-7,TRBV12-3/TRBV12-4,TGTGCCAGCAGGGGACAGACCTACGGCCAGTACTTC,CASRGQTYGQYF
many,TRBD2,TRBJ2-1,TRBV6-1,TGTGCCAGCACAAAGGTAGCGGGAGCCTACAATGAGCAGTTCTTC,CASTKVAGAYNEQFF
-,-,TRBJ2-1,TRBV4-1,TGCGCCAGGAGCCCCCTGGCCGCAGGGAAAGACAATGAGCAGTTCTTC,CARSPLAAGKDNEQFF
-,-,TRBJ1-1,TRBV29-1,TGCGGCGTCGCGGGGGCCGGTGAAGATTTCTTT,CGVAGAGEDFF
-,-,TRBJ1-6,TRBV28,TGTGCCAGCAGACCAGGGATTAGTGGATCACCCCTCCGCTTC,CASRPGISGSPLRF
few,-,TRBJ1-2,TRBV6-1,TGTGTCAGCCGTGAAATAGGGGGCTACACCTTC,CVSREIGGYTF
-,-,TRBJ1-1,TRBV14,TGTGCCAGCAGACAAGATATACGCGGTGAAGCTTTCTTT,CASRQDIRGEAFF